The next 32 T cell receptor beta chains were all read from a single sample in a study of T cell changes during pregnancy in multiple sclerosis (dated by TCRdb to between 2018 and 2020). Receptors were amplified or captured by the immunoSEQ multiplex PCR assay. Drawn from immuneACCESS, this table holds only the in-frame rearrangements with V and J called that TCRdb kept. Clones are partly lost; checked studies trace under half to an unresolved V gene and leave the rest unexplained. The table for this sample lists tens of thousands of clones; roughly nine tenths of them were counted only once. 3.5% of the sample is taken by the ten largest. The sequenced sample was PBMCs, obtained in the first trimester of pregnancy. The receptors here all came from a female donor in good health, serving as a control in a pregnancy study. Some clones in this sample may be carry-over from other donors' samples.

The genes are TRBV30 and TRBJ2-1, with 11 bases lining up with TRBD2. Per germline, CDR1 GTSNPN and CDR2 SVGIG (reference sequence). The CDR3 spans 17 residues. V shed 2 bases and J 0 bases; nucleotides not matched to a gene: 6. Here the CDR3 DNA reads TGTGCCTGGAGTCCGGGACTAGCGGAACTCTCCTACAATGAGCAGTTCTTC. It translates to CAWSPGLAELSYNEQFF.

The chain combines TRBV5-1 with TRBJ1-6; D might be TRBD1 (6 bases). V dropped 3 bases and J dropped 7 bases, with 8 bases sitting between them. This CDR3 has 13 amino acids. Germline CDR1 is SGHRS and CDR2 is YFSETQ. The CDR3 nucleotides read TGCGCCAGCAGCTACACAGGGAATTCACCCCTCCACTTT. Encoded protein: CASSYTGNSPLHF.

The J gene is TRBJ2-6, the V gene TRBV6-1, with no clear D. V was cut by 2 bases and J by 0 bases, with 11 bases left in between. The germline V gene has CDR1 MNHNS and CDR2 SASEGT. The CDR3 extends over 17 amino acids. CDR3 nucleotides: TGTGCCAGCAGTGAAATATTACGAGGCTCTGGGGCCAACGTCCTGACTTTC. It codes for CASSEILRGSGANVLTF.

The chain couples TRBV19 to TRBJ1-6; 9 bases fit TRBD1. The CDR3 length is 14 residues. Germline assignment: CDR1 LNHDA and CDR2 SQIVND (reference sequence). Losses at the gene ends were 6 bases for V and 6 bases for J; bases not matched to a gene: 3. CDR3 in amino acids: CASRTGGSNSPLHF. CDR3 DNA: TGTGCCAGTAGGACAGGGGGGTCTAATTCACCCCTCCACTTT.

V usage is TRBV7-3 and J usage is TRBJ2-7; unclear D gene. Germline assignment: CDR1 SGHTA and CDR2 FQGTGA. The CDR3 contains 13 residues. With 5 bases removed from V and 5 bases from J, the gap between germline ends came to 13 bases. The CDR3: CASSLLISDEQYF. DNA of the CDR3: TGTGCCAGCAGCCTCCTAATCTCGGACGAGCAGTACTTC. The full variable domain, its missing parts supplied by reference TRBV7-3 and TRBJ2-7, is GAGVSQTPSNKVTEKGKYVELRCDPISGHTALYWYRQSLGQGPEFLIYFQGTGAADDSGLPNDRFFAVRPEGSVSTLKIQRTERGDSAVYLCASSLLISDEQYFGPGTRLTVT.

The chain uses TRBV28 and TRBJ2-1, with TRBD2 matching over 10 bases. The CDR3 sequence is 16 residues long. Germline values: CDR1 MDHEN, CDR2 SYDVKM. Losses at the gene ends were 6 bases for V and 9 bases for J; bases not matched to a gene: 14. The DNA for the CDR3 is TGTGCCAGCAGCGTCCTAGCGGGAGAGGGTTGGGGTGAGCAGTTCTTC. It is translated as CASSVLAGEGWGEQFF.

V and J are TRBV6-1 and TRBJ2-2, with 7 positions matching TRBD2. CDR1 and CDR2 (germline): MNHNS, SASEGT. Germline trimming cut 6 bases from V and 6 bases from J; bases unmatched to any gene: 7. CDR3 length: 14 residues. The CDR3 coding sequence is TGTGCCAGCAGCTGGGAGGGAGCGTCCGGGGAGCTGTTTTTT. Residues: CASSWEGASGELFF.

The rearrangement links TRBV4-1 to TRBJ1-2; a weak D match, TRBD1 (5 bases). Germline V gives CDR1 MGHRA, CDR2 YSYEKL. Trimming left V 3 bases short and J 4 bases short, with 9 bases between. The length of the CDR3 is 13 residues. In DNA form, the CDR3 reads TGCGCCAGCAGCCACGGACAAATCTATGGCTACACCTTC. It codes for CASSHGQIYGYTF.

This clone was observed once. The rearrangement joins TRBV7-9 to TRBJ2-1, with 8 bases identical to TRBD2. Germline V gene sequence: CDR1 SEHNR, CDR2 FQNEAQ (reference sequence). The CDR3 has 16 amino acids. V was clipped by 4 bases and J by 2 bases; unmatched bases: 7. The CDR3 bases are TGTGCCAGCAGCTCCCCTCTAGCGGGCACCTACAATGAGCAGTTCTTC. This translates into CASSSPLAGTYNEQFF.

The chain carries TRBV30 and TRBJ2-3, with unresolved D. This CDR3 has 12 amino acids. The V and J ends lost 4 bases and 2 bases respectively, with 7 bases between them. CDR1 and CDR2 from the germline V gene are GTSNPN and SVGIG (reference sequence). The CDR3 spells CAWNLYTDTQYF. The CDR3 region has the DNA TGTGCCTGGAATCTTTACACAGATACGCAGTATTTT.

This clone was found once. The gene calls are TRBV2 and TRBJ1-1, with D unresolved. The V end was cut by 4 bases, the J end by 1 base, with 4 bases between. The CDR3 contains 12 residues. Germline values: CDR1 SNHLY, CDR2 FYNNEI. CDR3 in DNA: TGTGCCAGCAGTGCTACGAACACTGAAGCTTTCTTT. Amino acids: CASSATNTEAFF.

The chain recombines TRBV7-9 with TRBJ2-1, with TRBD2 matching 9 bases. Germline V gene data show CDR1 as SEHNR and CDR2 as FQNEAQ (reference sequence). J was trimmed by 8 bases and V by 5 bases; bases with no gene match: 10. This CDR3 is built from 15 residues. The CDR3 loop is CASSQYSSGIYEQFF. CDR3 DNA: TGTGCCAGCAGCCAATACTCTAGCGGGATTTATGAGCAGTTCTTC.

This clone was counted a single time. The chain joins TRBV6-1 to TRBJ2-3; 8 bases line up with TRBD2. Germline values: CDR1 MNHNS, CDR2 SASEGT. This CDR3 contains 17 residues. The V segment lost 0 bases and the J segment 2 bases; nucleotides outside the gene matches: 7. The CDR3 sequence: CASSEARGGGLTDTQYF. The CDR3 coding sequence is TGTGCCAGCAGTGAAGCCCGTGGCGGGGGGCTCACAGATACGCAGTATTTT.

The chain has TRBV2 and TRBJ2-5, with 11 bases identical to TRBD1. The V gene end was trimmed by 4 bases and the J gene end by 2 bases; junction bases not matched to a gene: 0. Germline lookup yields CDR1 SNHLY and CDR2 FYNNEI. This CDR3 has 14 amino acids. The CDR3 DNA follows: TGTGCCAGCAGTGGGGACAGGGGGCAAGAGACCCAGTACTTC. Translation: CASSGDRGQETQYF.

The chain employs TRBV19 and TRBJ2-1, with a tentative D call TRBD2 (5 bases). CDR1 LNHDA and CDR2 SQIVND come from the germline V gene (reference sequence). V gave up 2 bases and J gave up 8 bases, with 19 bases separating them. The CDR3 length is 16 residues. The CDR3 reads CASSISQRAVGYEQFF. The CDR3 DNA follows: TGTGCCAGTAGTATAAGTCAGAGGGCTGTCGGCTATGAGCAGTTCTTC.

The chain is built from TRBV4-1 and TRBJ1-5; maybe TRBD1 (6 bases). CDR3 length: 16 residues. The germline V gene encodes CDR1 MGHRA and CDR2 YSYEKL. Trimming removed 4 bases at V and 3 bases at J, with 16 bases between. The CDR3 nucleotides read TGCGCCAGCAGCCCGGGGGGGCCGCTAAACAATCAGCCCCAGCATTTT. It yields the protein CASSPGGPLNNQPQHF.

The gene calls are TRBV11-2 and TRBJ2-2; tentatively, D is TRBD1 (7 bases). The CDR3 consists of 16 residues. The V gene lost 3 bases and the J gene lost 6 bases, with 17 bases spanning the gap. From germline, CDR1 is SGHAT and CDR2 FQNNGV. The CDR3 DNA is TGTGCCAGCAGCTTTGTACGGGGCAGGGGGGCCGGGGAGCTGTTTTTT. The encoded protein is CASSFVRGRGAGELFF.

This clone was recorded once. V usage is TRBV27 and J usage is TRBJ2-1; D perhaps matches TRBD1 (6 bases). CDR1 is MNHEY and CDR2 is SMNVEV in the germline V gene (reference sequence). The V end lost 10 bases, the J end lost 5 bases, and 15 bases lay between the germline ends. This CDR3 contains 13 residues. The CDR3 here is CAIRTAGDNEQFF. Written as DNA, the CDR3 is TGTGCCATTCGAACTGCAGGGGACAATGAGCAGTTCTTC.

This chain connects TRBV7-9 to TRBJ2-3, with TRBD2 as a possible D gene (6 bases). CDR3 length: 14 residues. Trimming pared 1 base from V and 5 bases from J, leaving 10 bases between. Germline V gene data show CDR1 as SEHNR and CDR2 as FQNEAQ (reference sequence). This chain's CDR3 is CASSLGLAQDTQYF. As DNA, the CDR3 is TGTGCCAGCAGCTTAGGCCTAGCGCAAGATACGCAGTATTTT.

This clone was found once. The rearrangement links TRBV5-6 to TRBJ2-3; D is possibly TRBD1 (6 bases). The CDR3 spans 15 residues. The ends were cut back, 9 bases at V and 0 bases at J, with 17 bases in the middle. The germline V gene has CDR1 SGHDT and CDR2 YYEEEE. The DNA for the CDR3 is TGTGCCACTTTCTTACAGGGCACTAGCACAGATACGCAGTATTTT. It translates to CATFLQGTSTDTQYF.

A note on this clone: This specimen includes other DNA sequences encoding the same CDR3. The chain has TRBV29-1 and TRBJ1-1; perhaps TRBD1 as D (6 bases). Germline lookup yields CDR1 SQVTM and CDR2 ANQGSEA. Trimming left V 3 bases short and J 1 base short, with 15 bases between. The CDR3 consists of 15 residues. The CDR3 coding sequence is TGCAGCGTTGAGGGGACGGGGGGCAAGAACACTGAAGCTTTCTTT. It codes for CSVEGTGGKNTEAFF. Complete variable domain (other parts from reference TRBV29-1 and TRBJ1-1): SAVISQKPSRDICQRGTSLTIQCQVDSQVTMMFWYRQQPGQSLTLIATANQGSEATYESGFVIDKFPISRPNLTFSTLTVSNMSPEDSSIYLCSVEGTGGKNTEAFFGQGTRLTVV.

This clone was detected only once. V is TRBV28 and J is TRBJ1-5, with D maybe TRBD1 (6 bases). Trimming took 6 bases from V and 4 from J, leaving 19 bases between them. Per germline, CDR1 MDHEN and CDR2 SYDVKM. CDR3 size: 16 residues. The DNA of the CDR3 is TGTGCCAGCAGGCCTAGGGGGGGTTCGGGAAATCAGCCCCAGCATTTT. This sequence encodes CASRPRGGSGNQPQHF.

The sample holds one count of this clone. The J gene is TRBJ2-7, the V gene TRBV2; a weak D match, TRBD1 (6 bases). Trimming took off 6 bases at V and 0 bases at J, with 21 bases between the two ends. Germline V gene lookup returns CDR1 SNHLY and CDR2 FYNNEI. The length of the CDR3 is 17 residues. The CDR3 coding sequence is TGTGCCAGCAGCGACCGGCCCCCGGGACAACCCTCCTACGAGCAGTACTTC. Translating gives CASSDRPPGQPSYEQYF.

This chain uses TRBV7-9 with TRBJ2-7; D unclear. Per germline, CDR1 SEHNR and CDR2 FQNEAQ (reference sequence). The CDR3 is 11 residues long. The ends were cut back, 4 bases at V and 3 bases at J, with 4 bases in the middle. The DNA of the CDR3 is TGTGCCAGCAGCTCAGTCTACGAGCAGTACTTC. It translates to CASSSVYEQYF.

The chain couples TRBV19 to TRBJ2-7, with 11 bases aligning to TRBD1. Unmatched junction bases numbered 11, after V lost 6 bases and J lost 1 base. CDR1 LNHDA and CDR2 SQIVND come from the germline V gene (reference sequence). The CDR3 sequence is 17 residues long. CDR3 residues: CASSPRRTGGMSYEQYF. CDR3 DNA sequence: TGTGCCAGTAGCCCAAGGCGGACAGGGGGCATGTCCTACGAGCAGTACTTC.

The chain recombines TRBV6-5 with TRBJ2-3; maybe TRBD2 (6 bases). V was shortened by 6 bases and J by 7 bases, with 11 bases between the two germline ends. The germline CDR1 and CDR2 sequences are MNHEY and SVGAGI. CDR3 length: 12 amino acids. Here the CDR3 reads CASRGGKYTQYF. CDR3 DNA sequence: TGTGCCAGCAGGGGCGGGAAATATACGCAGTATTTT.

The CDR3 spells CASSGLAKNIQYF. Written as DNA, the CDR3 is TGTGCCAGCAGTGGACTAGCCAAAAACATTCAGTACTTC. The genes are TRBV2 and TRBJ2-4; no reliable D call. The V end was cut by 4 bases, the J end by 0 bases, with 4 bases between. Per the germline V gene, CDR1 is SNHLY and CDR2 is FYNNEI. There are 13 residues in the CDR3.

The V call is TRBV30, the J call TRBJ1-5, with D perhaps matching TRBD1 (5 bases). Deletions cut 1 base from V and 2 bases from J, with 9 bases between. This CDR3 is 14 amino acids long. Germline V lookup: CDR1 GTSNPN, CDR2 SVGIG (reference sequence). CDR3 in DNA: TGTGCCTGGAGTGCACTCAGGGGCAATCAGCCCCAGCATTTT. Translating it yields CAWSALRGNQPQHF.

This sequence joins TRBV19 and TRBJ1-1, with unresolved D. The germline V gene has CDR1 LNHDA and CDR2 SQIVND (reference sequence). The CDR3 extends over 15 amino acids. V was clipped by 0 bases and J by 5 bases, with 13 bases between them. CDR3 in amino acids: CASSIEGNSRTEAFF. Here the CDR3 DNA reads TGTGCCAGTAGTATAGAAGGTAACAGCAGGACTGAAGCTTTCTTT.

This chain uses TRBV11-3 with TRBJ2-1, with D possibly matching TRBD2 (7 bases). The CDR3 loop spans 15 amino acids. Trimming cost V 5 bases and J 2 bases, with 13 bases left between them. The germline gives CDR1 SGHNT, CDR2 YENEEA. CDR3 residues: CASSPRGGTYNEQFF. CDR3 in DNA: TGTGCCAGCAGCCCTAGGGGGGGAACCTACAATGAGCAGTTCTTC. The variable domain in full, completed from reference TRBV11-3 and TRBJ2-1, reads EAGVVQSPRYKIIEKKQPVAFWCNPISGHNTLYWYLQNLGQGPELLIRYENEEAVDDSQLPKDRFSAERLKGVDSTLKIQPAELGDSAVYLCASSPRGGTYNEQFFGPGTRLTVL.

V usage is TRBV6-6 and J usage is TRBJ2-7; maybe TRBD1 (6 bases). This CDR3 has 11 amino acids. From germline, CDR1 is MNHNY and CDR2 SVGAGI (reference sequence). Deletions cut 8 bases from V and 5 bases from J, with 10 bases between. This chain's CDR3 is CASHRDNEQYF. The CDR3 region has the DNA TGTGCCAGCCACAGGGATAACGAGCAGTACTTC.

Here the CDR3 DNA reads TGTGCCAGCAGAAGAAAGACTAGCGGGGGGTTGACGAACATTCAGTACTTC. Amino acid sequence: CASRRKTSGGLTNIQYF. The chain couples TRBV2 to TRBJ2-4; the match to TRBD2 covers 13 bases. V dropped 6 bases and J dropped 7; count of bases not matched to a gene: 12. There are 17 residues in the CDR3. Germline V gene sequence: CDR1 SNHLY, CDR2 FYNNEI.